This T cell receptor (beta chain) was sequenced during a study of metastatic and nonmetastatic thyroid tumors. CDR3 length: 16 residues. Germline assignment: CDR1 MNHNS and CDR2 SASEGT. Between the trimmed V and J ends, which lost 4 bases and 4 bases, there was a span of 16 bases. The entire patient cohort was treatment-naive prior to thyroid surgery. TCRdb re-called the PCR reads through MiXCR. The data hold just under 20,000 clones, with 37% observed a single time. V and J are TRBV6-1 and TRBJ2-2; maybe TRBD1 (5 bases). The clonotype was recovered from a female donor with papillary thyroid cancer or a benign thyroid nodule (not recorded which). Some clones in this sample may be carry-over from other donors' samples. Sequencing was carried out using tumor tissue. The CDR3 DNA is TGTGCCAGCAGTGTGGTAGGGGCCATTGGCACCGGGGAGCTGTTTTTT. Residues: CASSVVGAIGTGELFF.